What follows are 14 T cell receptor beta chains derived from one specimen sequenced in a study of T cell responses to AZD1222 COVID-19 vaccine. Some clones are missing from TCRdb's copy, which holds only in-frame ones; the method was immunoSEQ multiplex PCR. The sample lists roughly 100,000 clones; roughly nine tenths were seen once. Source: peripheral blood, taken 28 days after the second AZD1222 dose. Receptors originate from an adult who received the AZD1222 COVID-19 vaccine.

The CDR3 DNA is TGCGCCAGCAGCTTGGGGGCGAGGAGCGGGAGGGCAGAAGAGCAGTTCTTC. Translated, it gives CASSLGARSGRAEEQFF. This chain joins TRBV5-1 and TRBJ2-1, with 10 positions matching TRBD2. Germline V lookup: CDR1 SGHRS, CDR2 YFSETQ. The CDR3 covers 17 residues. V was pared by 0 bases and J by 10 bases, with 13 bases of the junction left unmatched. The complete variable domain, with remaining parts taken from reference TRBV5-1 and TRBJ2-1, reads KAGVTQTPRYLIKTRGQQVTLSCSPISGHRSVSWYQQTPGQGLQFLFEYFSETQRNKGNFPGRFSGRQFSNSRSEMNVSTLELGDSALYLCASSLGARSGRAEEQFFGPGTRLTVL.

The genes are TRBV10-2 and TRBJ1-6, with D maybe TRBD1 (6 bases). CDR1 is WSHSY, CDR2 SAAADI, per germline. V was shortened by 0 bases and J by 0 bases, with 12 bases between the two germline ends. This CDR3 has 18 residues. The CDR3 DNA reads as TGCGCCAGCAGTGAGTCCGGACAGCCGAGCTCCTATAATTCACCCCTCCACTTT. It encodes CASSESGQPSSYNSPLHF.

This clone was picked up one time. This rearrangement joins TRBV28 to TRBJ1-5; 7 bases map to TRBD1. Germline assignment: CDR1 MDHEN and CDR2 SYDVKM. This CDR3 has 16 residues. The V segment lost 6 bases and the J segment 1 base; nucleotides outside the gene matches: 9. The CDR3 here is CASSSQGQASNQPQHF. The CDR3, as DNA: TGTGCCAGCAGCTCCCAAGGACAGGCAAGCAATCAGCCCCAGCATTTT. Drawing the rest from reference TRBV28 and TRBJ1-5, the complete variable domain is DVKVTQSSRYLVKRTGEKVFLECVQDMDHENMFWYRQDPGLGLRLIYFSYDVKMKEKGDIPEGYSVSREKKERFSLILESASTNQTSMYLCASSSQGQASNQPQHFGDGTRLSIL.

This rearrangement joins TRBV19 to TRBJ1-1, with 10 bases lining up with TRBD1. Germline CDR1 reads LNHDA; CDR2 reads SQIVND (reference sequence). The length of the CDR3 is 15 residues. V trimming: 4 bases; J trimming: 1 base; junction bases outside the gene matches: 3. CDR3 in amino acids: CASSTRDRGNTEAFF. DNA of the CDR3: TGTGCCAGTAGTACCCGGGACAGGGGGAACACTGAAGCTTTCTTT. Using reference TRBV19 and TRBJ1-1 for the parts outside the CDR3, the full variable domain is DGGITQSPKYLFRKEGQNVTLSCEQNLNHDAMYWYRQDPGQGLRLIYYSQIVNDFQKGDIAEGYSVSREKKESFPLTVTSAQKNPTAFYLCASSTRDRGNTEAFFGQGTRLTVV.

This clone showed up just a few times. V gene TRBV5-5 combines with J gene TRBJ2-1, with 8 bases fitting TRBD2. The CDR3 is made up of 15 amino acids. The germline V gene has CDR1 SGHKS and CDR2 YYEKEE (reference sequence). V was clipped by 2 bases and J by 7 bases; unmatched bases: 8. The CDR3 loop is CASSLAGDTRNEQFF. The CDR3 DNA sequence: TGTGCCAGCAGCTTAGCGGGAGATACACGGAATGAGCAGTTCTTC. The full variable domain, rest sourced from reference TRBV5-5 and TRBJ2-1, is DAGVTQSPTHLIKTRGQQVTLRCSPISGHKSVSWYQQVLGQGPQFIFQYYEKEERGRGNFPDRFSARQFPNYSSELNVNALLLGDSALYLCASSLAGDTRNEQFFGPGTRLTVL.

CDR3 residues: CASSPRVAIRGDGYTF. As DNA, the CDR3 is TGTGCCAGCAGCCCTCGGGTGGCCATTCGAGGGGATGGCTACACCTTC. The chain is built from TRBV7-2 and TRBJ1-2; a possible D gene is TRBD1 (5 bases). Germline CDR1 and CDR2: SGHTA and FQGNSA. Trimming stripped 5 bases from V and 6 bases from J, with 22 bases between. The CDR3 length is 16 residues.

The chain uses TRBV18 and TRBJ1-4; D remains ambiguous. This CDR3 has 14 amino acids. V gave up 3 bases and J gave up 3 bases, with 8 bases separating them. Germline CDR1 reads KGHSH; CDR2 reads LQKENI. The CDR3 here is CASSPSGANEKLFF. In DNA, the CDR3 is TGTGCCAGCTCACCGAGTGGGGCTAATGAAAAACTGTTTTTT.

The chain uses TRBV28 and TRBJ2-2; 8 bases fit TRBD2. V was pared by 5 bases and J by 8 bases, with 13 bases of the junction left unmatched. Germline loops: CDR1 MDHEN, CDR2 SYDVKM. The CDR3 spans 16 residues. The CDR3 coding sequence is TGTGCCAGCAGTCCTTTCCTGGCGGGAGGAACGGGGGAGCTGTTTTTT. Its protein product is CASSPFLAGGTGELFF.

The chain has TRBV3-1 (or the pseudogene TRBV3-2) and TRBJ2-2; D is uncertain. CDR1 and CDR2 (germline): LGHDT, YNNKEL (reference sequence). Deletions cut 1 base from V and 6 bases from J, with 6 bases between. This CDR3 region has 13 residues. This chain's CDR3 is CASSQGWAGELFF. The CDR3 coding sequence is TGTGCCAGCAGCCAAGGGTGGGCCGGGGAGCTGTTTTTT.

The chain combines TRBV3-1 (or the pseudogene TRBV3-2) with TRBJ2-1; D unclear. Germline V gives CDR1 LGHDT, CDR2 YNNKEL (reference sequence). The CDR3 is made up of 14 amino acids. Trimming took off 3 bases at V and 2 bases at J, with 8 bases between the two ends. The CDR3 nucleotides read TGTGCCAGCAGCCATTCTGGCCCCTACAATGAGCAGTTCTTC. Amino acid sequence: CASSHSGPYNEQFF.

The gene calls are TRBV7-9 and TRBJ2-7, with 10 nucleotides matching TRBD2. Trimming at V came to 8 bases and at J to 3 bases, leaving 4 bases not matched to a gene. CDR3 size: 13 residues. Germline loops: CDR1 SEHNR, CDR2 FQNEAQ (reference sequence). CDR3 in DNA: TGTGCCAGCCGAGGACTAGCGGTCTACGAGCAGTACTTC. Residues: CASRGLAVYEQYF. The full variable domain, its missing parts supplied by reference TRBV7-9 and TRBJ2-7, is DTGVSQNPRHKITKRGQNVTFRCDPISEHNRLYWYRQTLGQGPEFLTYFQNEAQLEKSRLLSDRFSAERPKGSFSTLEIQRTEQGDSAMYLCASRGLAVYEQYFGPGTRLTVT.

CDR3 nucleotides: TGTGCCAGCAGTTTTGGGGGAGGAGCAACTAATGAAAAACTGTTTTTT. It is translated as CASSFGGGATNEKLFF. This chain joins TRBV9 and TRBJ1-4; possibly TRBD1 for D (5 bases). The germline V gene encodes CDR1 SGDLS and CDR2 YYNGEE. The CDR3 spans 16 residues. V was pared by 5 bases and J by 0 bases, with 14 bases between.

The chain recombines TRBV28 with TRBJ2-4; 8 nucleotides agree with TRBD1. Germline lookup yields CDR1 MDHEN and CDR2 SYDVKM. V was pared by 6 bases and J by 0 bases, with 4 bases of the junction left unmatched. The CDR3 consists of 15 residues. CDR3 bases: TGTGCCAGCAGGGCAGGGGGCGTAGCCAAAAACATTCAGTACTTC. It yields the protein CASRAGGVAKNIQYF.

The chain recombines TRBV29-1 with TRBJ2-2, with D possibly matching TRBD1 (6 bases). Deletions cut 0 bases from V and 0 bases from J, with 11 bases between. The length of the CDR3 is 16 residues. CDR1 and CDR2 from the germline V gene are SQVTM and ANQGSEA. The DNA of the CDR3 is TGCAGCGTTGAAGACCCCAGGGGTACGAACACCGGGGAGCTGTTTTTT. As protein: CSVEDPRGTNTGELFF.